The rows below give T cell receptor beta chains drawn from one sample of a study of blood T cells in healthy people across ages. TCRdb ran MiXCR on the 5' RACE reads and lists one entry per CDR3 protein. The sample carries approximately 1,100,000 distinct CDR3 sequences, more than 40% recorded once. Sequenced: blood. The source is a woman aged 60-70 years in good health. CDR3s leave out the opening cysteine and the closing phenylalanine or tryptophan.

v_call	j_call	cdr3_aa
TRBV4-1	TRBJ2-2	ASSQDQTYTNTGELF
TRBV7-8	TRBJ2-1	ASSLEAGAKTIQF
TRBV4-1	TRBJ2-1	ASSPYLDRGADEQF
TRBV2	TRBJ2-7	ARSPTGGFYEQY
TRBV29-1	TRBJ2-7	TIDEQY
TRBV20-1	TRBJ2-5	SARAGDLQETQY
TRBV6-6	TRBJ1-1	ASRSGTQPTEAF
TRBV5-1	TRBJ2-6	ASSLAGGSLGANVLT
TRBV11-2	TRBJ2-3	ASSLGPLADTQY
TRBV12-3/TRBV12-4	TRBJ2-2	ASSLWTGTGELF
TRBV27	TRBJ1-5	ASGYNQPQH
TRBV3-1	TRBJ2-3	ASSQATGPFASTDTQY
TRBV24-1	TRBJ2-7	ATGTDTYEQY
TRBV3-1	TRBJ2-7	ASSQDNRRGEQY
TRBV5-1	TRBJ2-7	ASSLYRGMNEQY
TRBV27	TRBJ2-1	ASSSPPYNEQF
TRBV5-8	TRBJ2-3	ASIATVPGGADTQY
TRBV28	TRBJ2-7	ASSTSLAGGIEQY
TRBV7-9	TRBJ2-7	ASSQDGTYEQY
TRBV5-6	TRBJ2-1	ASSSGTRQGYNEQF
TRBV20-1	TRBJ2-5	SARVVSGRALGTQY
TRBV10-3	TRBJ2-1	AIRARLAGGPNNEQF
TRBV20-1	TRBJ2-1	SANPSGRAGDEQF
TRBV6-2/TRBV6-3	TRBJ2-1	ASILAGGRSYNEQF
TRBV7-9	TRBJ2-7	ASSLAIGDSYEQY
TRBV27	TRBJ1-5	ASILPQRVILGGNQPQH
TRBV28	TRBJ1-5	ASSLGTGPSNQPQH
TRBV27	TRBJ2-7	ASSLAHNAGTYEQY
TRBV27	TRBJ1-2	ASTPAGGVNYGYT
TRBV6-5	TRBJ2-5	ASSLRLAGGETQY
TRBV5-6	TRBJ1-4	ASSRAGGTGNEKLF
TRBV29-1	TRBJ2-6	SVYVPGGANVLT
TRBV25-1	TRBJ2-7	ASSDWTGTEAPYEQY
TRBV10-3	TRBJ2-7	AISESVQGRECEQY
TRBV21-1	TRBJ1-1	ASSLKFRQGPPSNTEAF
TRBV20-1	TRBJ1-2	SARDRIGLYGYT
TRBV20-1	TRBJ1-2	SARGGGQVNYGYT
TRBV27	TRBJ2-7	ASRLAGVQYNEQY
TRBV20-1	TRBJ2-7	SARDLRGGSSYEQY
TRBV20-1	TRBJ1-4	SARDVVTNEKLF
TRBV5-1	TRBJ1-2	ASSDGGGTGFSGYT
TRBV9	TRBJ2-1	ASSVAPAGGGNNEQF
TRBV20-1	TRBJ2-4	SAWAGSRFDIQY
TRBV20-1	TRBJ2-1	SARSPRNEQF
TRBV10-2	TRBJ1-1	ASSPIGPHGAF
TRBV27	TRBJ2-3	ASSVSGRVDTQY
TRBV20-1	TRBJ2-5	SASLAAKDETQY
TRBV2	TRBJ2-5	ASSERRNQETQY
TRBV6-2/TRBV6-3	TRBJ2-1	ASSDQIAGAVNEQF
TRBV6-2/TRBV6-3	TRBJ2-5	ASSYKRTGQETQY
TRBV5-1	TRBJ2-1	ASSPQIGFHNEQF
TRBV30	TRBJ2-5	AWSVRVREQY
TRBV29-1	TRBJ1-2	SVGAGVDYGYT
TRBV9	TRBJ1-6	ASSATGQLNSPLH
TRBV6-5	TRBJ2-7	ASSYSGLAGIYEQY
TRBV27	TRBJ2-7	ASLPEGTGRSHEQY
TRBV14	TRBJ2-5	ASSQRQGFETQY
TRBV20-1	TRBJ2-1	SARTVYNEQF
TRBV28	TRBJ2-7	ANSLKSEQY